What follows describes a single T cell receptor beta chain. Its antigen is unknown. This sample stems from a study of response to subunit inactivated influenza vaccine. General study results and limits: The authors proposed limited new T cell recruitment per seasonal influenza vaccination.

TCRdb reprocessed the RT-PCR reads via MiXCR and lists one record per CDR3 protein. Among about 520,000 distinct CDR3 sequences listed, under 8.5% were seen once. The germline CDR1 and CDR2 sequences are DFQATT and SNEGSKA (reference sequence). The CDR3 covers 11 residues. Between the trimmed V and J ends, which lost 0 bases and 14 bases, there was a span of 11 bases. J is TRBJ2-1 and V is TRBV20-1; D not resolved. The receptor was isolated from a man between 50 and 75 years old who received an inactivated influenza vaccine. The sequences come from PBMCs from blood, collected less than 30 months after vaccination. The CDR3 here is CSARDTPLEFF. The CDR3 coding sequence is TGCAGTGCTAGAGATACACCTTTGGAGTTCTTC.